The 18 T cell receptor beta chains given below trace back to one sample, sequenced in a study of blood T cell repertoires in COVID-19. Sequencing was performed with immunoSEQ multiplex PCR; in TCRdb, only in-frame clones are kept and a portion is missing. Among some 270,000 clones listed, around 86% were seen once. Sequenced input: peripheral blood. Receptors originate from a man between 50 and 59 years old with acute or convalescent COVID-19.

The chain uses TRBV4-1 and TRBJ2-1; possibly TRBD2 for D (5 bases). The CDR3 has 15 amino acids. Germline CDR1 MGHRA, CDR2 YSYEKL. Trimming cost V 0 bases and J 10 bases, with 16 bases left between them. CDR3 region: CASSQDWSGLPEQFF. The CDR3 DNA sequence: TGCGCCAGCAGCCAAGATTGGAGCGGACTGCCCGAGCAGTTCTTC.

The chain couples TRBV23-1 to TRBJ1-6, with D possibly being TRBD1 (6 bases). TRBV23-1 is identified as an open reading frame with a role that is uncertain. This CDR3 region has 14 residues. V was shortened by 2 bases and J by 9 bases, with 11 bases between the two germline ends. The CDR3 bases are TGCGCCAGCAGTCAACGGACCAGGGGTTCACCCCTCCACTTT. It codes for CASSQRTRGSPLHF.

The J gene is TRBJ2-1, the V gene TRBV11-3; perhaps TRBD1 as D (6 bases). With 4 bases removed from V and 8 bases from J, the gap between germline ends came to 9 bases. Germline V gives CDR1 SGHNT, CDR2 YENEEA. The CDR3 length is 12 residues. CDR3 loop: CASSYQGYEQFF. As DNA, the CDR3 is TGTGCCAGCAGCTACCAGGGGTATGAGCAGTTCTTC.

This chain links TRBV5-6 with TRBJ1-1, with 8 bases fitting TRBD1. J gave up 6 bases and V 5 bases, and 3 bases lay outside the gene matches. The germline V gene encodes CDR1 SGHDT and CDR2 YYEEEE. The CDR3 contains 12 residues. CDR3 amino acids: CASRTGAAEAFF. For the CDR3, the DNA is TGTGCCAGCAGGACAGGGGCGGCTGAAGCTTTCTTT.

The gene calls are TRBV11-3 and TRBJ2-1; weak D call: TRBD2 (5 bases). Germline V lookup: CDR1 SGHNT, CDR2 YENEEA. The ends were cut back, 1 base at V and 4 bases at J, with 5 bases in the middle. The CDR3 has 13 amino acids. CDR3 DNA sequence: TGTGCCAGCAGCTTAGGCGGGTACAATGAGCAGTTCTTC. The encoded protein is CASSLGGYNEQFF. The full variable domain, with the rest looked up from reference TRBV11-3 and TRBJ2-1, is EAGVVQSPRYKIIEKKQPVAFWCNPISGHNTLYWYLQNLGQGPELLIRYENEEAVDDSQLPKDRFSAERLKGVDSTLKIQPAELGDSAVYLCASSLGGYNEQFFGPGTRLTVL.

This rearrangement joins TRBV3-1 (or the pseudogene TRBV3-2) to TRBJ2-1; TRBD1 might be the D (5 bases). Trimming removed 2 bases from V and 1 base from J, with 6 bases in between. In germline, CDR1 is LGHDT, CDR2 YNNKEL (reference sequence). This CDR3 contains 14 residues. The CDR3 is CASSQQGSYNEQFF. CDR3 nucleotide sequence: TGTGCCAGCAGCCAACAGGGATCCTACAATGAGCAGTTCTTC.

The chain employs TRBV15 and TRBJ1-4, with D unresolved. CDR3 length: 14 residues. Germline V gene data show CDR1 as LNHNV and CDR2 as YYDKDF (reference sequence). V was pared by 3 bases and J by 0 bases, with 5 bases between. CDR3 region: CATSRRATNEKLFF. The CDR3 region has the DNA TGTGCCACCAGCAGGCGAGCAACTAATGAAAAACTGTTTTTT.

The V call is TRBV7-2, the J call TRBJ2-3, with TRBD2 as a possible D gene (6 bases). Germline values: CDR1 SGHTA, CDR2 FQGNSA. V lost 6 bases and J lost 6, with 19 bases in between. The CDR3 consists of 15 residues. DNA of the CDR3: TGTGCCAGCAGTCCGAACAGGAGGGTTTGGGATACGCAGTATTTT. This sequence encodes CASSPNRRVWDTQYF.

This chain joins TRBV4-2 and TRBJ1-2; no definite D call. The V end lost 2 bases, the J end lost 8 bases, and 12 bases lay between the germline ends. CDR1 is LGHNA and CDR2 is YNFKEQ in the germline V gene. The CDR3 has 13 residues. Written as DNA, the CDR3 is TGTGCCAGCAGCCAACCTTTAGCCGACGGCTACACCTTC. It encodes CASSQPLADGYTF.

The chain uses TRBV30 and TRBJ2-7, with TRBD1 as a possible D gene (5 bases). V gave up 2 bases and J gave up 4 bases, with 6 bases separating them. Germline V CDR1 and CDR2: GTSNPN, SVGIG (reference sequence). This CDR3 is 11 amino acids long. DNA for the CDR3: TGTGCCTGGAGTAACAGGTACGAGCAGTACTTC. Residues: CAWSNRYEQYF.

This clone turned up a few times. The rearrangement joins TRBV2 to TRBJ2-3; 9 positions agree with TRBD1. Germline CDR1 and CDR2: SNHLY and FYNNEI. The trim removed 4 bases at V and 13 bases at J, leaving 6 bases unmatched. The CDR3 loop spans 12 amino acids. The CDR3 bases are TGTGCCAGCAGTGGCCGGGACAGGGCGGAGTATTTT. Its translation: CASSGRDRAEYF.

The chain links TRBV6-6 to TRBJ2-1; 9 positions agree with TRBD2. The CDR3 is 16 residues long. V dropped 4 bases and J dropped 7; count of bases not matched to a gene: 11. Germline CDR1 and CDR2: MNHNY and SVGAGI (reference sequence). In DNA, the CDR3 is TGTGCCAGCAGTTCTCCTCTTCGCGGGGGGGGTAATGAGCAGTTCTTC. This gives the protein CASSSPLRGGGNEQFF.

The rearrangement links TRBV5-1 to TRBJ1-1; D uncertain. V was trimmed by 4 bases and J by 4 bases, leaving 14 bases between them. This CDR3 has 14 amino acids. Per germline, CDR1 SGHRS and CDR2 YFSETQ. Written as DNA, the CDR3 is TGCGCCAGCAGCCCGGAAGGCGGGCGCACTGAAGCTTTCTTT. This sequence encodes CASSPEGGRTEAFF.

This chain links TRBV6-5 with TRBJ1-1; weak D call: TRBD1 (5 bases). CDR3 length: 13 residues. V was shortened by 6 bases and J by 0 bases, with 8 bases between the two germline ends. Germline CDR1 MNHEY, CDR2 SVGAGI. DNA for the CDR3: TGTGCCAGCAGGCGGGGGATGAACACTGAAGCTTTCTTT. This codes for CASRRGMNTEAFF.

The CDR3 nucleotides read TGCGCCAGCAGCCCCGGGACAGCGAGTTACTACGAGCAGTACTTC. Amino acids: CASSPGTASYYEQYF. The chain combines TRBV5-1 with TRBJ2-7; 7 positions agree with TRBD1. Germline CDR1 SGHRS, CDR2 YFSETQ. The CDR3 length is 15 residues. The V gene end was trimmed by 4 bases and the J gene end by 3 bases; junction bases not matched to a gene: 10.

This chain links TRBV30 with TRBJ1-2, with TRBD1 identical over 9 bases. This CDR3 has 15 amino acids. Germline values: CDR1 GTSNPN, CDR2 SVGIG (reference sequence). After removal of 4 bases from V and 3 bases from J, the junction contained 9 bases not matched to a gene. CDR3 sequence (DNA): TGTGCCTGGACAAAAAACAGGGGGCTTTACTATGGCTACACCTTC. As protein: CAWTKNRGLYYGYTF.

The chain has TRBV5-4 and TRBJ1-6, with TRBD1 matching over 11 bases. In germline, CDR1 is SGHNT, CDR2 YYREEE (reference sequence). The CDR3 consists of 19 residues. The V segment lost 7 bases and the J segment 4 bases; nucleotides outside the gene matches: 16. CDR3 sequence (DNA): TGTGCCAGCCGCGGAATTGCCGGGACAGGGGGACCTTATAATTCACCCCTCCACTTT. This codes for CASRGIAGTGGPYNSPLHF.

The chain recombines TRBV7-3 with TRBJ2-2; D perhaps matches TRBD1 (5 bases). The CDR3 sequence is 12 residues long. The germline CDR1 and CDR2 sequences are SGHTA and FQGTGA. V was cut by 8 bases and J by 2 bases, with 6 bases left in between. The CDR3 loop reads CASGANTGELFF. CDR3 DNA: TGTGCCAGCGGGGCCAACACCGGGGAGCTGTTTTTT.